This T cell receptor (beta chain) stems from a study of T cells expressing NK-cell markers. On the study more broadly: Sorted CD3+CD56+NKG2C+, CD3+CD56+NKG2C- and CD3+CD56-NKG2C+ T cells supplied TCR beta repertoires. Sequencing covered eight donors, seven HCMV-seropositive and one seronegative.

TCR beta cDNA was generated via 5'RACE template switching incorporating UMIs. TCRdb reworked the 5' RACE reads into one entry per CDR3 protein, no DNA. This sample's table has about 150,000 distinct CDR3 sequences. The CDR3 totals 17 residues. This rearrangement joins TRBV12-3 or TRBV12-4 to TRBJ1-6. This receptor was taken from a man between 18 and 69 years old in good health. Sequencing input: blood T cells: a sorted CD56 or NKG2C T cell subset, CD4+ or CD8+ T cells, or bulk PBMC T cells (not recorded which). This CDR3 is CASRGGGESSYNSPLHF.